Listed here are 9 T cell receptor beta chains from one sample, sequenced in a study of blood T cell repertoires in COVID-19. TCRdb keeps only in-frame clones here, not all; method: immunoSEQ multiplex PCR. The sample carries roughly 80,000 clones, around 80% recorded once. Sample: peripheral blood. Receptors originate from a human donor in a cohort sampled during active COVID-19.

V usage is TRBV10-1 and J usage is TRBJ2-7, with 9 bases matching TRBD1. J lost 6 bases, V lost 8 bases, and 11 bases had no gene match. The CDR3 is made up of 14 amino acids. CDR1 WNHNN and CDR2 SYGVQD come from the germline V gene (reference sequence). CDR3 sequence: CASLGDRGCCEQYF. The CDR3 nucleotides are TGCGCCAGCCTGGGCGACAGGGGGTGTTGCGAGCAGTACTTC.

The rearrangement uses TRBV5-1 and TRBJ1-2, with TRBD1 identical over 7 bases. Germline assignment: CDR1 SGHRS and CDR2 YFSETQ. The V gene end was trimmed by 0 bases and the J gene end by 9 bases; junction bases not matched to a gene: 5. The CDR3 sequence is 13 residues long. The CDR3 sequence is CASSLGGTDSYTF. The CDR3 DNA follows: TGCGCCAGCAGCTTGGGTGGGACAGATAGCTACACCTTC. Drawing the rest from reference TRBV5-1 and TRBJ1-2, the complete variable domain is KAGVTQTPRYLIKTRGQQVTLSCSPISGHRSVSWYQQTPGQGLQFLFEYFSETQRNKGNFPGRFSGRQFSNSRSEMNVSTLELGDSALYLCASSLGGTDSYTFGSGTRLTVV.

The chain combines TRBV5-6 with TRBJ2-1, with unresolved D. Trimming shortened V by 4 bases and J by 3 bases, and 5 bases separated the two germline ends. Germline V gives CDR1 SGHDT, CDR2 YYEEEE. The CDR3 contains 12 residues. In nucleotides, the CDR3 is TGTGCCAGCAGCCAAAACTACAATGAGCAGTTCTTC. Its translation is CASSQNYNEQFF.

This clone was picked up one time. Here the CDR3 DNA reads TGTGCCAGTAGTCCTGACAGGGTGTCCAATGAGCAGTTCTTC. Its translation: CASSPDRVSNEQFF. The J gene is TRBJ2-1, the V gene TRBV19; 7 positions match TRBD1. After removal of 5 bases from V and 6 bases from J, the junction contained 7 bases not matched to a gene. Per the germline V gene, CDR1 is LNHDA and CDR2 is SQIVND (reference sequence). The CDR3 is made up of 14 amino acids.

This clone was seen a few times. The chain employs TRBV5-1 and TRBJ2-2; D gene unclear. The CDR3 sequence is 15 residues long. Germline CDR1 SGHRS, CDR2 YFSETQ. The V and J ends lost 1 base and 2 bases respectively, with 9 bases between them. CDR3 nucleotide sequence: TGCGCCAGCAGCTTGCTCCCGGGTAACACCGGGGAGCTGTTTTTT. Translating it yields CASSLLPGNTGELFF.

The chain employs TRBV5-1 and TRBJ1-5; D uncertain. CDR1 SGHRS and CDR2 YFSETQ come from the germline V gene. The V end was cut by 1 base, the J end by 3 bases, with 8 bases between. This CDR3 contains 14 residues. The CDR3 sequence is CASSLNTDNQPQHF. As DNA, the CDR3 is TGCGCCAGCAGCTTGAACACAGACAATCAGCCCCAGCATTTT.

This clone was counted a single time. This chain joins TRBV18 and TRBJ1-2; 8 nucleotides align to TRBD1. The CDR3 has 15 residues. The junction had 13 bases not matched to a gene; V was cut back by 5 bases and J by 8 bases. Germline CDR1 and CDR2: KGHSH and LQKENI. The CDR3 region is CASSTTGTGEEGYTF. The CDR3 DNA reads TGTGCCAGCTCAACGACCGGGACAGGTGAAGAGGGCTACACCTTC.

The genes are TRBV5-5 and TRBJ1-6; TRBD1 agrees at 8 bases. Germline assignment: CDR1 SGHKS and CDR2 YYEKEE (reference sequence). V lost 1 base, J lost 10 bases, and 4 bases stayed unmatched. The CDR3 has 14 residues. The CDR3 loop reads CASSLITGGSPLHF. CDR3 nucleotide sequence: TGTGCCAGCAGCTTGATAACAGGGGGATCACCCCTCCACTTT.

V is TRBV3-1 (or the pseudogene TRBV3-2) and J is TRBJ2-5; D not resolved. Trimming took 2 bases from V and 5 from J, leaving 9 bases between them. From germline, CDR1 is LGHDT and CDR2 YNNKEL (reference sequence). The CDR3 consists of 13 residues. In DNA, the CDR3 is TGTGCCAGCAGCCAAAGTATCCGGGAGACCCAGTACTTC. Its translation: CASSQSIRETQYF.